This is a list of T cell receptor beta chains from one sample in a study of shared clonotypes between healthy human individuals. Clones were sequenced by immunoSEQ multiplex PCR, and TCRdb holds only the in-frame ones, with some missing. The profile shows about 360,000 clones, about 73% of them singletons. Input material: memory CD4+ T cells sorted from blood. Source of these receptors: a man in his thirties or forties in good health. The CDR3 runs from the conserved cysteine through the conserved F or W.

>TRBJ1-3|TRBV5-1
CASSWDSGQGGNTIYF
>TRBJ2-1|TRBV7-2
CASSLSQGPYNEQFF
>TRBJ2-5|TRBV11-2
CASSLFSLGRTFEETQYF
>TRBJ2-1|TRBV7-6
CASSLDSPPAGEQFF
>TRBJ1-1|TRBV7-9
CASSLLQGMGYTEAFF
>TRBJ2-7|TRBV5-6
CASSTNSGLGGEQYF
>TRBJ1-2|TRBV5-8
CASSWRGTRDFYGYTF
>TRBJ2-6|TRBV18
CASSPPGRHSGANVLTF
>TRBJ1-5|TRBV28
CASSLRQRNQPQHF
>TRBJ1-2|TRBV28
CASSFSGDGYTF
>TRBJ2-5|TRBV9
CASSVGAGRSAQYF
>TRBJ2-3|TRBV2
CASSLTLSTDTQYF
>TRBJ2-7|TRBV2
CASDIIGTGFYEQYF
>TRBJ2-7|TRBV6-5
CASISYSSYEQYF
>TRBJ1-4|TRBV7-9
CASSFKGQGATNEKLFF
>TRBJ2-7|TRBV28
CASIGQSYEQYF
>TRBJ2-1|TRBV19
CASSIAWTSGSSYNEQFF
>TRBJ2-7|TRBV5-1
CASSLMRGREYEQYF
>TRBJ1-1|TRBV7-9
CASSTPVGTANTEAFF
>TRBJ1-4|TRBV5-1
CASSPNENEKLFF
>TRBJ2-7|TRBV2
CASSAEGSVQYF
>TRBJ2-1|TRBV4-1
CASSLIHRGQGGGPPREQFF
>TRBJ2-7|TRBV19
CASSIGADPAHEQYF
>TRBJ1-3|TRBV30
CAWALGGGAGGNTIYF
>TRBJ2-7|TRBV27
CASSSLTGIHEQYF
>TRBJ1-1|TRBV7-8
CASSLVEGAVEAFF
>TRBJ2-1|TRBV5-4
CASSSGLWNEQFF
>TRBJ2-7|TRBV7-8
CASSEGRMGLALQGQYF
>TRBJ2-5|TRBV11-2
CASSRNRLFGGWETQYF
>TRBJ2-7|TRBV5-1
CASRLDPLDLYEQYF
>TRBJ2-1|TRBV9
CASSPSPSSYNEQFF
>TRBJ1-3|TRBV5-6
CASWERGLRGNTIYF
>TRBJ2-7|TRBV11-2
CASSPQGLVNEQYF
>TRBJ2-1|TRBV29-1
CSVGNPPSYNEQFF
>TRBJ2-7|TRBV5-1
CASSLPSGDYEQYF
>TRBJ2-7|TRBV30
CAWSPSGSGEQYF
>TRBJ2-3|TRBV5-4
CASSVGTSGRAEDTQYF
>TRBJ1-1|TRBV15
CATSPRTGPNTEAFF
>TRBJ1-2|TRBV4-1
CASSQVRGSYGYTF
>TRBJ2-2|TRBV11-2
CASSPGVNTGELFF
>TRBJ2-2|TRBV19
CASSPWTGVNTGELFF
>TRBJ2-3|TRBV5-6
CASSSGTSLTDTQYF
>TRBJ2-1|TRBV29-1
CSARSGSVHGEQFF
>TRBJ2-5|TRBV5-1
CASSLLGGGKQETQYF
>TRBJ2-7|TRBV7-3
CASSPNPGSYEQYF
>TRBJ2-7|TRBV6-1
CASSEGGILYEQYF